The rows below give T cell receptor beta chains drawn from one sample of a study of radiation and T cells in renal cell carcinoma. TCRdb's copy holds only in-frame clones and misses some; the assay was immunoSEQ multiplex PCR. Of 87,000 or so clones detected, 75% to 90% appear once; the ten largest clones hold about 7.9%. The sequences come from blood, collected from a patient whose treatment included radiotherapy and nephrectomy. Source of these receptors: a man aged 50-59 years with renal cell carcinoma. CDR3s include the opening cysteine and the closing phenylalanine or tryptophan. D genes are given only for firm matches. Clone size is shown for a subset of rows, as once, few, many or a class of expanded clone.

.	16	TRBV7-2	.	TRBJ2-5	CASRRRPRRPPETQYF	TGTGCCAGCAGACGGCGGCCTAGACGGCCGCCAGAGACCCAGTACTTC
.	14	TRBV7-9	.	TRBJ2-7	CASSPRDGTYEQYF	TGTGCCAGCAGCCCTCGGGACGGAACCTACGAGCAGTACTTC
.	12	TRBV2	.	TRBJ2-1	CASNPLQGEQFF	TGTGCCAGCAACCCCCTTCAGGGGGAGCAGTTCTTC
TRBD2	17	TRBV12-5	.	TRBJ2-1	CASGPSLAGGPYNEQFF	TGTGCTAGTGGTCCAAGTTTAGCGGGAGGGCCGTACAATGAGCAGTTCTTC
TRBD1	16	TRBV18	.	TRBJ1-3	CASSRDRGPSGNTIYF	TGTGCCAGCTCACGGGACAGGGGCCCATCTGGAAACACCATATATTTT
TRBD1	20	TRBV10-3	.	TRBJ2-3	CAISSSGTGVRETFTDTQYF	TGTGCCATCAGTTCCTCCGGGACAGGGGTACGGGAGACGTTTACAGATACGCAGTATTTT
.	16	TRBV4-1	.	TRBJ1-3	CASSQDPYLSGNTIYF	TGCGCCAGCAGCCAAGACCCGTACCTCTCTGGAAACACCATATATTTT
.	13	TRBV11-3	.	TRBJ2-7	CASSRDTSYEQYF	TGTGCCAGCAGCAGGGACACAAGCTACGAGCAGTACTTC
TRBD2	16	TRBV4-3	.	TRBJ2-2	CASSPLAGANTGELFF	TGCGCCAGCAGTCCTCTAGCGGGGGCTAACACCGGGGAGCTGTTTTTT
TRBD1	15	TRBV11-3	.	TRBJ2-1	CASSLGQGAYNEQFF	TGTGCCAGCAGCTTAGGCCAGGGGGCTTACAATGAGCAGTTCTTC
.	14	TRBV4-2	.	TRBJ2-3	CASSQGRGADTQYF	TGTGCCAGCAGCCAAGGGAGGGGGGCAGATACGCAGTATTTT
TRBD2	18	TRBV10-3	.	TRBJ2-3	CAIRGTSGRSVSTDTQYF	TGTGCCATCAGGGGGACTAGCGGGAGGTCCGTGAGCACAGATACGCAGTATTTT
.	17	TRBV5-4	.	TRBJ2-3	CASSFEDYSLPTDTQYF	TGTGCCAGCAGCTTTGAGGACTACAGCCTCCCCACAGATACGCAGTATTTT
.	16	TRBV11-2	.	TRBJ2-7	CASSLAWDRRSYEQYF	TGTGCCAGCAGCTTAGCTTGGGACCGACGCTCCTACGAGCAGTACTTC
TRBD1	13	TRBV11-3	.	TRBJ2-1	CASSADDRGEQFF	TGTGCCAGCAGCGCTGACGACAGGGGTGAGCAGTTCTTC
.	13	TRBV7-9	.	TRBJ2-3	CASSFLATDTQYF	TGTGCCAGCAGCTTTCTAGCGACAGATACGCAGTATTTT
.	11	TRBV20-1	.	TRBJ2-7	CSAWDAYEQYF	TGCAGTGCATGGGACGCCTACGAGCAGTACTTC
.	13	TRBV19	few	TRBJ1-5	CASSIWGPQPQHF	TGTGCCAGTAGTATTTGGGGGCCTCAGCCCCAGCATTTT
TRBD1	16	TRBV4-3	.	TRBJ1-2	CASSQARQGVQGGYTF	TGCGCCAGCAGCCAAGCACGTCAGGGGGTCCAGGGCGGCTACACCTTC
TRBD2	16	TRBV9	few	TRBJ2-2	CASSHQRGSFTGELFF	TGTGCCAGCAGCCACCAGCGGGGGTCGTTCACCGGGGAGCTGTTTTTT